This T cell receptor beta chain comes out of a study of T cell repertoires in cytomegalovirus infection (dated by TCRdb to between 2018 and 2021). Regarding the complete study: The peptide stimulations were aimed at well-studied HLA-B-restricted epitopes as well as recently identified HLA-C-restricted CMV epitopes, whose presentation resists viral immunomodulation. The HLA type of each donor mattered for the analysis, because public TCR beta signatures pointed to carriage of CMV infection along with the matching HLA type.

Instrument on record: Illumina HiSeq 1500. TCRdb redid the processing of the public reads, applying fastp at Q25 and MiXCR, and retained in-frame beta chains. One record per CDR3 amino acid sequence lists the most common genes and DNA. The sample table records about half a million distinct CDR3 sequences; about 33% of these occur just once. Jointly, the top ten make up 17% of the sample. This clonotype has just a few counts. The antigen it recognizes is unknown. One base away there is no much larger clone; base qualities are not given. Here is what the overall study found, with its caveats: The ex vivo response was dominated by HLA-C-restricted CMV-specific TCR beta clonotypes, which also provided the single most frequent clonotype in two of eight donors. In both this cohort and an independent cohort of a few hundred donors, the cumulative frequency of public TCR beta family members distinguished carriers of CMV infection plus the relevant HLA type.

V trim: 2 bases; J trim: 8 bases; unmatched bases: 16. According to the germline V gene (reference sequence), CDR1 reads LGHDT and CDR2 reads YNNKEL. From its cysteine to its phenylalanine, the CDR3 spans 18 amino acids. Only the CDR3 DNA stays, 54 bases, in frame from base 1. In light of the paper, this sample's treatment or condition label describes: in vitro stimulation with specific CMV peptide epitopes to enrich CMV-specific T cells. This TCR was recovered from a human donor in good health (CMV status not recorded). Some clones in this sample may be carry-over from other donors' samples. This material consisted of cultured PBMCs, taken from culture after CMV antigen stimulation. Here the chain combines TRBV3-1 and TRBJ2-1; 9 central nucleotides agree with TRBD2. The CDR3 amino acid sequence is: CASSQSTLIAGVAHEQFF. The nucleotide sequence is given as TGTGCCAGCAGCCAAAGTACCCTCATAGCGGGAGTCGCCCATGAGCAGTTCTTC.